The clone carrying this TCR beta chain is a singleton in its sample. Germline V gives CDR1 SQVTM, CDR2 ANQGSEA. The CDR3 has 12 amino acids. V shed 7 bases and J shed 3 bases, with 12 bases lying between them. This specimen comes from a study of shared clonotypes between healthy human individuals. Data came from immunoSEQ multiplex PCR; TCRdb stores just in-frame clones and leaves some out. The table includes hundreds of thousands of clones, just over 75% detected once. What was sequenced was PBMCs. The rearrangement uses TRBV29-1 and TRBJ1-2; D unclear. This TCR was sampled from a middle-aged woman in good health. Some clones in this sample may be carry-over from other donors' samples. CDR3 coding DNA: TGCAGCGCTGGGCCACCTGACTATGGCTACACCTTC. Amino acid sequence: CSAGPPDYGYTF. The full variable domain, rest sourced from reference TRBV29-1 and TRBJ1-2, is SAVISQKPSRDICQRGTSLTIQCQVDSQVTMMFWYRQQPGQSLTLIATANQGSEATYESGFVIDKFPISRPNLTFSTLTVSNMSPEDSSIYLCSAGPPDYGYTFGSGTRLTVV.